This note documents a single TCR beta chain sequence. Per the germline V gene, CDR1 is SEHNR and CDR2 is FQNEAQ (reference sequence). The ends were cut back, 0 bases at V and 6 bases at J, with 11 bases in the middle. The CDR3 has 15 amino acids. These data belong to a study of T cell changes during pregnancy in multiple sclerosis. Generated by immunoSEQ multiplex PCR, the TCRdb table keeps only in-frame clones and is missing some. The sample includes 45,000 or so clones, approximately 96% of them seen just once. This clonotype originated in a female donor with multiple sclerosis, enrolled in a pregnancy study. V and J are TRBV7-9 and TRBJ2-2; a possible D gene is TRBD1 (5 bases). The specimen was peripheral blood, collected in the second trimester of pregnancy. CDR3 sequence: CASSLALGVAGELFF. The CDR3 coding sequence is TGTGCCAGCAGCTTAGCGCTAGGGGTGGCCGGGGAGCTGTTTTTT.